This record looks at one TCR beta chain sequence and its context. Its specificity is not known. The record originates from a study of graft-versus-host responses after intestinal transplantation. Study findings and constraints: GvH clonotypes were identified within recipient marrow, with a subset emerging first in ileum or blood.

Germline CDR1 and CDR2: SGDLS and YYNGEE. CDR3 size: 15 residues. V was shortened by 0 bases and J by 2 bases, with 12 bases between the two germline ends. This table comes from immunoSEQ multiplex PCR, and its TCRdb copy is limited to in-frame clones, with some not included. The repertoire holds about 96,000 clones, with roughly 92% as singletons. The source of this sequence is a human donor who received an intestinal transplant. V and J are TRBV9 and TRBJ2-7; maybe TRBD2 (6 bases). Sample: unstimulated CD4+ T cells sorted from spleen or lymph node cells, taken before intestinal transplant. CDR3 DNA: TGTGCCAGCAGCGTAGATCTAGCGACTGCCTACGAGCAGTACTTC. Translated: CASSVDLATAYEQYF.